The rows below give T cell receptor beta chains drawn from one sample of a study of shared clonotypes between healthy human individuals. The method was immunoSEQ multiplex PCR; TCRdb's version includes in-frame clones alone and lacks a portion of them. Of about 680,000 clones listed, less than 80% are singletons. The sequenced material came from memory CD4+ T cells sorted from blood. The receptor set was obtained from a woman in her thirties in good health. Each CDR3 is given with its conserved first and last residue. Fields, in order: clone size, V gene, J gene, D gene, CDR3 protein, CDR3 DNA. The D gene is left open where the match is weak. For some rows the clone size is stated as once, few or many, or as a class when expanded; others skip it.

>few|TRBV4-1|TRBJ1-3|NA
CASSQEGSGTRRGNTIYF
TGCGCCAGCAGCCAAGAAGGGAGTGGGACCCGCCGTGGAAACACCATATATTTT
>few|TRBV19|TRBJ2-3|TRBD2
CASSTQRGADTQYF
TGTGCCAGTAGTACCCAACGGGGGGCAGATACGCAGTATTTT
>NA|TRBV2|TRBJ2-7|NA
CASEQNSYEQYF
TGTGCCAGCGAACAAAATTCCTACGAGCAGTACTTC
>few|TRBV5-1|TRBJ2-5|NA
CASSLVTPQETQYF
TGCGCCAGCAGCTTGGTGACTCCGCAAGAGACCCAGTACTTC
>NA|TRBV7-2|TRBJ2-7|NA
CASSPPQASPQYF
TGTGCCAGCAGCCCCCCCCAAGCGTCCCCGCAGTACTTC
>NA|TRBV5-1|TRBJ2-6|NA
CASSVQGSSGANVLTF
TGCGCCAGCAGCGTTCAGGGCTCCTCTGGGGCCAACGTCCTGACTTTC
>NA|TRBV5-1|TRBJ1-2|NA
CASSLGPTYTF
TGCGCCAGCAGCTTGGGCCCGACGTACACCTTC
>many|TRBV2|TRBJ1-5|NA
CAIRTDVGNQPQHF
TGTGCCATCCGAACGGACGTGGGCAATCAGCCCCAGCATTTT
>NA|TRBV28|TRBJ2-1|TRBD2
CASGPSGRTNEQFF
TGTGCCAGCGGTCCTAGCGGGAGGACCAATGAGCAGTTCTTC
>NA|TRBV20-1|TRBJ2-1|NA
CSAVTNEQFF
TGCAGTGCTGTAACCAATGAGCAGTTCTTC
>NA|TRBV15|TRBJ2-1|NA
CATSRDRIVSSYNEQFF
TGTGCCACCAGCAGAGACAGGATAGTGAGCTCCTACAATGAGCAGTTCTTC
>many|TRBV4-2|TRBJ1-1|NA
CASSQDYRGVNEAFF
TGTGCCAGCAGCCAAGATTACCGAGGCGTCAATGAAGCTTTCTTT
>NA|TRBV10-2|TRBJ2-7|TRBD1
CASSDLDRGIDGEQYF
TGCGCCAGCAGTGATTTAGACAGGGGGATCGACGGCGAGCAGTACTTC
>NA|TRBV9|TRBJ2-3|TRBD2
CASSVMGLAITDTQYF
TGTGCCAGCAGCGTGATGGGACTAGCTATCACAGATACGCAGTATTTT
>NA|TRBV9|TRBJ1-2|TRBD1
CASSMTGEVYGYTF
TGTGCCAGCTCAATGACAGGGGAGGTCTATGGCTACACCTTC
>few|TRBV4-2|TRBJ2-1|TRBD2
CASSQPGTSFNNEQFF
TGTGCCAGCAGCCAACCTGGGACTAGTTTCAACAATGAGCAGTTCTTC
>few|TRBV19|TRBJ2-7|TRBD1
CASSISGTGVLYEQYF
TGTGCCAGTAGTATCTCCGGGACAGGGGTATTGTACGAGCAGTACTTC
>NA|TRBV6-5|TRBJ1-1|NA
CASSYDGERTEAFF
TGTGCCAGCAGTTACGATGGGGAGAGGACTGAAGCTTTCTTT
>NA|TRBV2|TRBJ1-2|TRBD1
CASSEQGTGGGGYTF
TGTGCCAGCAGTGAACAAGGGACAGGGGGCGGTGGCTACACCTTC
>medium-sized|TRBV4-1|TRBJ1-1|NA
CASSQAEFTEAFF
TGCGCCAGCAGCCAGGCAGAATTCACTGAAGCTTTCTTT
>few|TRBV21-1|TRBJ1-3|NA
CASSKVWTSRNTIYF
TGTGCCAGCAGCAAAGTCTGGACTTCTCGCAACACCATATATTTT
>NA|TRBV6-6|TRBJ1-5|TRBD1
CASSSDRHQPQHF
TGTGCCAGCAGTTCGGACAGGCATCAGCCCCAGCATTTT
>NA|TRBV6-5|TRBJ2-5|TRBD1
CASSPRQGRETQYF
TGTGCCAGCAGCCCCCGACAGGGCCGGGAGACCCAGTACTTC